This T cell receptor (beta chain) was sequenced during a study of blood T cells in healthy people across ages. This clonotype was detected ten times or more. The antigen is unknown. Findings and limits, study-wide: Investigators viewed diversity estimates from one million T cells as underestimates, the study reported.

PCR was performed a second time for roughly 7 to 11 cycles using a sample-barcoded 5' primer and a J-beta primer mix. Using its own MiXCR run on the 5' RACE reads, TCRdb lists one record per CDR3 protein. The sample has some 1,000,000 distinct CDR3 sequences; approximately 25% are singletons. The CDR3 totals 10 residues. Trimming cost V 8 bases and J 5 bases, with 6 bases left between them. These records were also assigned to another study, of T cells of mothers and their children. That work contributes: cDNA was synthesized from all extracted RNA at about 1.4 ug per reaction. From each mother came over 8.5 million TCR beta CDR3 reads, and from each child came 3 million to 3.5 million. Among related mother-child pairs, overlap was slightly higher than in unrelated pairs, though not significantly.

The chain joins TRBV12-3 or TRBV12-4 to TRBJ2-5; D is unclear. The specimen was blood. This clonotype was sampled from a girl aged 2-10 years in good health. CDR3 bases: TGTGCCAGCGCTGGGGAGACCCAGTACTTC. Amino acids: CASAGETQYF.